These T cell receptor beta chains were read from a single sample in a study of blood T cell repertoires in COVID-19. The repertoire was sequenced with immunoSEQ multiplex PCR; TCRdb's copy has only in-frame clones and lacks some. The sample has around 51,000 clones, about nine tenths seen once. The sample was peripheral blood. The receptor source for this set is a man aged 70-80 years with acute or convalescent COVID-19. Both conserved end residues are part of each CDR3. A D gene is named only where the DNA matches it firmly. Clone size is stated in some rows and not others, as once, few, many or a class when expanded.

d_call: NA
clone_size: NA
j_call: TRBJ2-1
v_call: TRBV12-3/TRBV12-4
cdr3_aa: CASSFGPLNEQFF
cdr3_nt: TGTGCCAGCAGTTTTGGCCCGTTGAATGAGCAGTTCTTC

d_call: NA
clone_size: NA
j_call: TRBJ2-3
v_call: TRBV2
cdr3_aa: CASSSATRGDTQYF
cdr3_nt: TGTGCCAGCTCTAGCGCGACAAGGGGAGATACGCAGTATTTT

d_call: TRBD2
clone_size: NA
j_call: TRBJ2-7
v_call: TRBV6-5
cdr3_aa: CASSYSRRREVGQYF
cdr3_nt: TGTGCCAGCAGTTACTCGAGGAGACGGGAGGTGGGGCAGTACTTC

d_call: TRBD1
clone_size: once
j_call: TRBJ1-1
v_call: TRBV11-1
cdr3_aa: CASSPRDRANTEAFF
cdr3_nt: TGTGCCAGCAGCCCCAGGGACAGGGCGAACACTGAAGCTTTCTTT

d_call: TRBD1
clone_size: NA
j_call: TRBJ2-7
v_call: TRBV19
cdr3_aa: CASSFSGQGYFHEQYF
cdr3_nt: TGTGCCAGTAGTTTTTCCGGACAGGGATATTTCCACGAGCAGTACTTC

d_call: NA
clone_size: NA
j_call: TRBJ1-6
v_call: TRBV12-5
cdr3_aa: CASGLGGSQGLLSPLHF
cdr3_nt: TGTGCTAGTGGTTTGGGCGGGTCCCAGGGGTTACTATCACCCCTCCACTTT

d_call: NA
clone_size: NA
j_call: TRBJ1-4
v_call: TRBV4-3
cdr3_aa: CASSQGNTATNEKLFF
cdr3_nt: TGCGCCAGCAGCCAAGGCAACACCGCAACTAATGAAAAACTGTTTTTT

d_call: TRBD2
clone_size: once
j_call: TRBJ2-1
v_call: TRBV7-8
cdr3_aa: CASSQSGAPYNEQFF
cdr3_nt: TGTGCCAGCAGCCAGAGCGGGGCGCCCTACAATGAGCAGTTCTTC

d_call: NA
clone_size: NA
j_call: TRBJ2-6
v_call: TRBV25-1
cdr3_aa: CASSDPGRSGANVLTF
cdr3_nt: TGTGCCAGCAGTGATCCAGGTCGGTCTGGGGCCAACGTCCTGACTTTC

d_call: TRBD1
clone_size: NA
j_call: TRBJ1-2
v_call: TRBV18
cdr3_aa: CASSPQGAQGYTF
cdr3_nt: TGTGCCAGCTCACCACAGGGGGCGCAGGGCTACACCTTC

d_call: NA
clone_size: NA
j_call: TRBJ2-1
v_call: TRBV4-1
cdr3_aa: CASSQVDMIVYNEQFF
cdr3_nt: TGCGCCAGCAGCCAGGTCGACATGATAGTATACAATGAGCAGTTCTTC

d_call: TRBD1
clone_size: NA
j_call: TRBJ1-1
v_call: TRBV5-1
cdr3_aa: CASRPQGTNTEAFF
cdr3_nt: TGCGCCAGCAGACCACAGGGGACGAACACTGAAGCTTTCTTT

d_call: TRBD2
clone_size: NA
j_call: TRBJ2-2
v_call: TRBV10-3
cdr3_aa: CAIRGGPNTGELFF
cdr3_nt: TGTGCCATCCGGGGGGGGCCGAACACCGGGGAGCTGTTTTTT

d_call: NA
clone_size: NA
j_call: TRBJ1-6
v_call: TRBV15
cdr3_aa: CATSRDPSGSPLHF
cdr3_nt: TGTGCCACCAGCAGAGACCCCTCGGGGTCACCCCTCCACTTT

d_call: TRBD1
clone_size: NA
j_call: TRBJ1-5
v_call: TRBV30
cdr3_aa: CAWSATGGNQPQHF
cdr3_nt: TGTGCCTGGAGTGCGACAGGGGGCAATCAGCCCCAGCATTTT

d_call: TRBD2
clone_size: NA
j_call: TRBJ2-5
v_call: TRBV7-2
cdr3_aa: CASSSVASGGARETQYF
cdr3_nt: TGTGCCAGCAGCTCAGTGGCTAGCGGGGGGGCCAGGGAGACCCAGTACTTC

d_call: NA
clone_size: NA
j_call: TRBJ1-2
v_call: TRBV9
cdr3_aa: CASSVVDGPRGYGYTF
cdr3_nt: TGTGCCAGCAGCGTAGTCGACGGGCCCCGGGGTTATGGCTACACCTTC

d_call: NA
clone_size: NA
j_call: TRBJ2-2
v_call: TRBV5-5
cdr3_aa: CASSFLRTANTGELFF
cdr3_nt: TGTGCCAGCAGCTTCCTAAGGACAGCAAACACCGGGGAGCTGTTTTTT

d_call: NA
clone_size: NA
j_call: TRBJ1-4
v_call: TRBV7-9
cdr3_aa: CASSIPGFQDEKLFF
cdr3_nt: TGTGCCAGCAGCATTCCAGGGTTTCAGGATGAAAAACTGTTTTTT

d_call: NA
clone_size: once
j_call: TRBJ2-2
v_call: TRBV5-1
cdr3_aa: CASSLYPQGNTGELFF
cdr3_nt: TGCGCCAGCAGCTTGTACCCACAGGGGAACACCGGGGAGCTGTTTTTT

d_call: NA
clone_size: NA
j_call: TRBJ1-2
v_call: TRBV6-5
cdr3_aa: CASSYTDRYYGYTF
cdr3_nt: TGTGCCAGCAGTTACACAGATCGATACTATGGCTACACCTTC

d_call: TRBD1
clone_size: NA
j_call: TRBJ1-4
v_call: TRBV6-5
cdr3_aa: CASSPDRAYEKLFF
cdr3_nt: TGTGCCAGCAGCCCCGACAGGGCTTATGAAAAACTGTTTTTT

d_call: TRBD1
clone_size: NA
j_call: TRBJ2-7
v_call: TRBV4-1
cdr3_aa: CASSPRKGGQGSSYEQYF
cdr3_nt: TGCGCCAGCAGCCCCCGAAAAGGTGGACAGGGAAGCTCCTACGAGCAGTACTTC

d_call: TRBD1
clone_size: NA
j_call: TRBJ1-1
v_call: TRBV19
cdr3_aa: CASSAQGGTEAFF
cdr3_nt: TGTGCCAGTAGTGCACAGGGGGGGACTGAAGCTTTCTTT

d_call: NA
clone_size: NA
j_call: TRBJ2-5
v_call: TRBV30
cdr3_aa: CAWMSLPSGETQYF
cdr3_nt: TGTGCCTGGATGTCTCTACCTTCGGGGGAGACCCAGTACTTC

d_call: NA
clone_size: NA
j_call: TRBJ2-1
v_call: TRBV9
cdr3_aa: CASSVGSFEQFF
cdr3_nt: TGTGCCAGCAGCGTAGGGAGCTTTGAGCAGTTCTTC

d_call: TRBD1
clone_size: NA
j_call: TRBJ1-2
v_call: TRBV4-2
cdr3_aa: CASSPRTGTDGYTF
cdr3_nt: TGTGCCAGCAGCCCACGGACAGGGACGGATGGCTACACCTTC

d_call: TRBD2
clone_size: NA
j_call: TRBJ2-1
v_call: TRBV27
cdr3_aa: CASSVTPRSGAHNEQFF
cdr3_nt: TGTGCCAGCAGCGTTACCCCAAGGAGCGGGGCCCACAATGAGCAGTTCTTC

d_call: NA
clone_size: NA
j_call: TRBJ2-1
v_call: TRBV18
cdr3_aa: CASSPTQGVVGNEQFF
cdr3_nt: TGTGCCAGCTCACCAACCCAGGGTGTGGTTGGCAATGAGCAGTTCTTC

d_call: NA
clone_size: NA
j_call: TRBJ1-4
v_call: TRBV5-1
cdr3_aa: CASHDSPGEKLFF
cdr3_nt: TGCGCCAGCCACGACAGTCCTGGTGAAAAACTGTTTTTT

d_call: TRBD1
clone_size: NA
j_call: TRBJ2-7
v_call: TRBV6-5
cdr3_aa: CASSRDRNSYEQYF
cdr3_nt: TGTGCCAGCAGCAGGGACAGGAACTCCTACGAGCAGTACTTC

d_call: TRBD1
clone_size: NA
j_call: TRBJ1-1
v_call: TRBV2
cdr3_aa: CASSRDSGNTEAFF
cdr3_nt: TGTGCCAGCAGCCGGGACAGTGGGAACACTGAAGCTTTCTTT

d_call: NA
clone_size: NA
j_call: TRBJ1-5
v_call: TRBV19
cdr3_aa: CASRDFNQPQHF
cdr3_nt: TGTGCCAGTAGGGACTTCAATCAGCCCCAGCATTTT

d_call: NA
clone_size: NA
j_call: TRBJ2-1
v_call: TRBV6-6
cdr3_aa: CASSYSDSPSYNEQFF
cdr3_nt: TGTGCCAGCAGTTACTCGGACAGCCCATCCTACAATGAGCAGTTCTTC

d_call: TRBD1
clone_size: NA
j_call: TRBJ2-7
v_call: TRBV10-3
cdr3_aa: CAISGTGATYEQYF
cdr3_nt: TGTGCCATCAGTGGGACAGGAGCAACCTACGAGCAGTACTTC

d_call: TRBD2
clone_size: NA
j_call: TRBJ2-5
v_call: TRBV11-2
cdr3_aa: CASSLEGLAGGREETQYF
cdr3_nt: TGTGCCAGCAGCTTAGAAGGACTAGCGGGGGGGCGGGAAGAGACCCAGTACTTC

d_call: TRBD2
clone_size: few
j_call: TRBJ2-3
v_call: TRBV7-8
cdr3_aa: CASSLRRAGGQIGTDTQYF
cdr3_nt: TGTGCCAGCAGCTTAAGGCGAGCGGGGGGGCAGATAGGCACAGATACGCAGTATTTT

d_call: NA
clone_size: NA
j_call: TRBJ2-7
v_call: TRBV24-1
cdr3_aa: CATRLGWSEQYF
cdr3_nt: TGTGCCACCAGACTCGGGTGGAGCGAGCAGTACTTC

d_call: NA
clone_size: NA
j_call: TRBJ1-6
v_call: TRBV5-1
cdr3_aa: CASSLVGVSSYVNSPLHF
cdr3_nt: TGCGCCAGCAGCTTGGTAGGGGTGAGCTCCTACGTGAATTCACCCCTCCACTTT

d_call: TRBD1
clone_size: medium-sized
j_call: TRBJ1-1
v_call: TRBV18
cdr3_aa: CASSPPTGTVEAFF
cdr3_nt: TGTGCCAGCTCACCTCCGACAGGGACCGTAGAAGCTTTCTTT

d_call: NA
clone_size: NA
j_call: TRBJ2-1
v_call: TRBV5-4
cdr3_aa: CASSFTDYNEQFF
cdr3_nt: TGTGCCAGCAGCTTCACAGACTACAATGAGCAGTTCTTC

d_call: TRBD2
clone_size: NA
j_call: TRBJ2-5
v_call: TRBV11-3
cdr3_aa: CASSSGTSGGQETQYF
cdr3_nt: TGTGCCAGCAGCTCAGGGACTAGCGGGGGCCAAGAGACCCAGTACTTC

d_call: NA
clone_size: few
j_call: TRBJ2-6
v_call: TRBV4-1
cdr3_aa: CASSQELSSGANVLTF
cdr3_nt: TGCGCCAGCAGCCAAGAATTGAGCTCTGGGGCCAACGTCCTGACTTTC

d_call: TRBD1
clone_size: NA
j_call: TRBJ1-4
v_call: TRBV28
cdr3_aa: CASSPPGRGQLWFF
cdr3_nt: TGTGCCAGCAGCCCCCCGGGCAGGGGGCAACTTTGGTTTTTT

d_call: TRBD1
clone_size: NA
j_call: TRBJ2-7
v_call: TRBV11-2
cdr3_aa: CASSLDLGTGAYEQYF
cdr3_nt: TGTGCCAGCAGCTTAGATCTGGGGACAGGGGCCTACGAGCAGTACTTC

d_call: NA
clone_size: NA
j_call: TRBJ2-5
v_call: TRBV9
cdr3_aa: CASSVGGSQETQYF
cdr3_nt: TGTGCCAGCAGCGTAGGCGGCAGCCAAGAGACCCAGTACTTC

d_call: TRBD1
clone_size: NA
j_call: TRBJ1-2
v_call: TRBV4-3
cdr3_aa: CASSQGSGGPTF
cdr3_nt: TGCGCCAGCAGCCAAGGCTCAGGGGGTCCTACCTTC